This T cell receptor beta chain was identified during a study of shared clonotypes between healthy human individuals. Study as a whole: Contributing individuals were a couple of females and three males aged 18 to 49.

General study findings and limits: Estimated richness was generally greater in naive than memory subsets. Researchers sampled only blood; tissue repertoires likely differ. For naive CD4 cells, approximately 4.8% of clonotypes were shared across a few donors.

Using immunoSEQ multiplex PCR, the repertoire was profiled, and TCRdb retains in-frame clones only, with some absent. In the table there are 1 million to 1.2 million clones, 70% to 80% of which are singletons. In regard to this clone: Its matching antigen is unknown.

Trimming removed 5 bases at V and 3 bases at J, with 8 bases between. The CDR3 loop spans 11 amino acids. CDR1 DFQATT and CDR2 SNEGSKA come from the germline V gene (reference sequence). Sequenced input: memory CD4+ T cells from PBMCs. Specified subset: CD45RA-negative fraction. The chain links TRBV20-1 to TRBJ2-7; D unresolved. This clonotype was sampled from a man younger than 35 in good health. Some clones in this sample may be carry-over from other donors' samples. Here the CDR3 DNA reads TGCAGTGCTTCGGACCTCTACGAGCAGTACTTC. Translated, it gives CSASDLYEQYF.